Detailed here is one T cell receptor (beta chain). Its antigen is unidentified. The sample comes from a study of T cell repertoires in cytomegalovirus infection. This CDR3 is 13 amino acids long. Germline V gene data show CDR1 as ENHRY and CDR2 as SYGVKD. V lost 11 bases, J lost 6 bases, and 19 bases lay in between. TCRdb called the reads again in MiXCR, with one record for every CDR3 protein. The sample has around 300,000 distinct CDR3 sequences; roughly 25% are singletons. Sequencing used cultured PBMCs, obtained from culture after CMV antigen stimulation. This sequence was found in a human donor in good health (CMV status not recorded). Some clones in this sample may be carry-over from other donors' samples. The chain joins TRBV10-3 to TRBJ1-1, with D perhaps matching TRBD1 (5 bases). The CDR3 here is CAVVSQRTSEAFF. The CDR3 DNA reads TGTGCCGTAGTAAGCCAGAGGACATCTGAAGCTTTCTTT.